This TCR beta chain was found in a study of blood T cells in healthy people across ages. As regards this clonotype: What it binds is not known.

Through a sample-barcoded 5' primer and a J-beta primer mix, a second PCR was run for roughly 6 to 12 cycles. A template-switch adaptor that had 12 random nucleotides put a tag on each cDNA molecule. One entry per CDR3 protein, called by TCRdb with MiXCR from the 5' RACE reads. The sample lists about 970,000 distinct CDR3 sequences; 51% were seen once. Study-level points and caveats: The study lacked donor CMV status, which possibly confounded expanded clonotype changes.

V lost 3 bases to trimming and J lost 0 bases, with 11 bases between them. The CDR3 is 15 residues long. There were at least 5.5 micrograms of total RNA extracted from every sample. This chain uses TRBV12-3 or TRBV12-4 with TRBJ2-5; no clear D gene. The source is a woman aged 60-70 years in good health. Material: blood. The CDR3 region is CASSFGDTYQETQYF. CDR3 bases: TGTGCCAGCAGTTTCGGAGACACCTACCAAGAGACCCAGTACTTC.